This T cell receptor (beta chain) was sequenced in a study of T cell changes during pregnancy in multiple sclerosis. The method was immunoSEQ multiplex PCR; TCRdb's version includes in-frame clones alone and lacks a portion of them. This sample has roughly 41,000 clones, with 88% found just once. Looked up from germline, CDR1 is GTSNPN and CDR2 is SVGIG (reference sequence). The CDR3 length is 16 residues. Trimming removed 0 bases from V and 2 bases from J, with 14 bases in between. The chain uses TRBV30 and TRBJ2-1; the D gene is possibly TRBD1 (7 bases). The material sequenced was CD8+ T cells from peripheral blood mononuclear cells, taken in the third trimester of pregnancy. This TCR derives from a female donor with multiple sclerosis, enrolled in a pregnancy study. The CDR3 is CAWSVQRRGAYNEQFF. The CDR3 DNA reads TGTGCCTGGAGTGTTCAACGCAGGGGGGCCTACAATGAGCAGTTCTTC.